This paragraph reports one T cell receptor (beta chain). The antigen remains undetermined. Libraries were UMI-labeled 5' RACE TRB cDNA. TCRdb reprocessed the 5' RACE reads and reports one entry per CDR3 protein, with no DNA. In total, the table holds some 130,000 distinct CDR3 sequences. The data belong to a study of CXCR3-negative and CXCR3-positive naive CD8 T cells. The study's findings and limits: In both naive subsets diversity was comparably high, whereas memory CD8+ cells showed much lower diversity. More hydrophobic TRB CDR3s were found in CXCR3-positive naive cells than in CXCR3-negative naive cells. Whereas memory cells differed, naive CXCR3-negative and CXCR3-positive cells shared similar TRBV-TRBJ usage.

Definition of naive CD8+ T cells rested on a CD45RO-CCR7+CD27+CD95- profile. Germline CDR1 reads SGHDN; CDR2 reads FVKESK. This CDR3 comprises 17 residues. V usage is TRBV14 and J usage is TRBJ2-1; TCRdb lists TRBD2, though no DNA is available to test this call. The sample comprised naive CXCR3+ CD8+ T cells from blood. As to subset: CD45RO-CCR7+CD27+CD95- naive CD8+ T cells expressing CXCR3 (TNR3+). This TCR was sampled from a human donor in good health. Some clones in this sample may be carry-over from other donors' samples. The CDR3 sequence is CASSQTLAGGRYNEQFF. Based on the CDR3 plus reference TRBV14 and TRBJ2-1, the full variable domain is EAGVTQFPSHSVIEKGQTVTLRCDPISGHDNLYWYRRVMGKEIKFLLHFVKESKQDESGMPNNRFLAERTGGTYSTLKVQPAELEDSGVYFCASSQTLAGGRYNEQFFGPGTRLTVL.